What follows are 9 T cell receptor beta chains derived from one specimen sequenced in a study of blood T cell repertoires in COVID-19. Profiled with immunoSEQ multiplex PCR; TCRdb holds only in-frame clones, not every one. The table records around 240,000 clones, about 91% of them present only once. The sequenced sample was PBMCs or T cells enriched from blood (not recorded which). These receptor sequences come from a human donor in a cohort exposed to, infected with or recovered from COVID-19 (not recorded which). The donor label of this sample is uncertain.

The chain links TRBV30 to TRBJ2-7; 10 nucleotides line up with TRBD1. Germline lookup yields CDR1 GTSNPN and CDR2 SVGIG (reference sequence). The CDR3 loop spans 13 amino acids. With V trimmed by 3 bases and J by 5 bases, 4 bases remained unmatched. The DNA for the CDR3 is TGTGCCTGGAGCCGGGACAGGGGAAACGAGCAGTACTTC. The encoded protein is CAWSRDRGNEQYF.

The chain is built from TRBV30 and TRBJ2-2; 8 bases are shared with TRBD1. The CDR3 contains 15 residues. The V segment lost 7 bases and the J segment 1 base; nucleotides outside the gene matches: 8. CDR1 and CDR2 (germline): GTSNPN, SVGIG (reference sequence). The CDR3 DNA reads as TGTGCCTCCACGGACAGGGTTGGGAACACCGGGGAGCTGTTTTTT. It translates to CASTDRVGNTGELFF.

This sequence joins TRBV5-1 and TRBJ1-5; D is perhaps TRBD1 (6 bases). V was cut by 4 bases and J by 4 bases, with 12 bases left in between. CDR3 length: 14 amino acids. The germline V gene encodes CDR1 SGHRS and CDR2 YFSETQ. The CDR3 loop reads CASSMGAPNQPQHF. The CDR3 coding sequence is TGCGCCAGCAGCATGGGGGCCCCTAATCAGCCCCAGCATTTT.

The chain couples TRBV24-1 to TRBJ1-2, with D tentatively TRBD1 (6 bases). The CDR3 runs to 14 residues. Trimming pared 3 bases from V and 1 base from J, leaving 8 bases between. The germline V gene encodes CDR1 KGHDR and CDR2 SFDVKD. Here the CDR3 DNA reads TGTGCCACCAGTGATGGGGGCCTTAACTATGGCTACACCTTC. Amino acid sequence: CATSDGGLNYGYTF.

The V and J genes are TRBV5-1 and TRBJ1-3, with TRBD1 as a possible D gene (6 bases). The CDR3 runs 15 residues. CDR1 SGHRS and CDR2 YFSETQ come from the germline V gene. Deletions cut 3 bases from V and 4 bases from J, with 14 bases between. In DNA form, the CDR3 reads TGCGCCAGCAGCTATTCAGGGGAGTCGGGAAACACCATATATTTT. It codes for CASSYSGESGNTIYF. The whole variable domain, remainder taken from reference TRBV5-1 and TRBJ1-3, is KAGVTQTPRYLIKTRGQQVTLSCSPISGHRSVSWYQQTPGQGLQFLFEYFSETQRNKGNFPGRFSGRQFSNSRSEMNVSTLELGDSALYLCASSYSGESGNTIYFGEGSWLTVV.

This clone was seen repeatedly, ten times or more. V usage is TRBV7-7 and J usage is TRBJ1-3; 8 bases match TRBD1. Unmatched junction bases numbered 10, after V lost 5 bases and J lost 7 bases. Germline lookup yields CDR1 SSHAT and CDR2 FNYEAQ (reference sequence). The CDR3 contains 15 residues. The chain's CDR3 is CASSETGVAGNTIYF. CDR3 nucleotides: TGTGCCAGCAGCGAGACAGGGGTTGCGGGTAACACCATATATTTT.

The chain recombines TRBV4-3 with TRBJ2-7; TRBD2 matches 10 bases. The germline V gene has CDR1 LGHNA and CDR2 YSLEER. This CDR3 has 16 residues. Germline trimming cut 2 bases from V and 4 bases from J; bases unmatched to any gene: 8. CDR3 protein: CASSQFSGGPLYEQYF. CDR3 DNA: TGCGCCAGCAGCCAATTTAGCGGGGGGCCCTTATACGAGCAGTACTTC.

This clone was picked up one time. This chain links TRBV12-5 with TRBJ2-1, with 9 bases that match TRBD2. Trimming took 6 bases from V and 10 from J; bases not matched to a gene: 7. Per germline, CDR1 LGHNT and CDR2 FRNRAP. This CDR3 is 13 amino acids long. The DNA for the CDR3 is TGTGCTAGTGGCTCGCGGGGGGGCCACGAGCAGTTCTTC. The encoded protein is CASGSRGGHEQFF.

The chain links TRBV19 to TRBJ1-1; D perhaps matches TRBD1 (6 bases). Germline V gene lookup returns CDR1 LNHDA and CDR2 SQIVND (reference sequence). The length of the CDR3 is 17 residues. V lost 3 bases and J 7 bases, leaving 24 bases between the germline ends. CDR3 residues: CASSMVIQGTFSNEAFF. The DNA for the CDR3 is TGTGCCAGTAGTATGGTGATTCAGGGGACCTTTTCCAATGAAGCTTTCTTT.